A single sample gave rise to the 11 T cell receptor beta chains below, sequenced in a study of CD8+CD57+ T cells in acquired aplastic anemia. The use of genomic DNA as template underpinned the TCR beta VDJ and CDR3 profiling. A single record per CDR3 protein comes from TCRdb applying MiXCR to the reads. The sample consists of approximately 180,000 distinct CDR3 sequences, under 55% of them appearing once. Selection for sequencing was limited to patients who had shown CD8+CD57+ cell expansion by flow cytometry. Sequenced input: sorted CD4+, CD8+, or CD8+CD57+ T cells (not recorded which) from PBMCs. The receptor source for this set is a human donor with aplastic anemia.

This clonotype has at least ten counts. For the CDR3, the DNA is TGTGCCAGCAGTGAAAGGCGAGGTCTGGGCACTGAAGCTTTCTTT. Amino acids: CASSERRGLGTEAFF. The rearrangement links TRBV6-1 to TRBJ1-1; D not resolved. V dropped 2 bases and J dropped 4 bases, with 14 bases sitting between them. This CDR3 is 15 amino acids long. Germline CDR1 and CDR2: MNHNS and SASEGT.

The CDR3 region has the DNA TGCAGCGTTGTTTTGGTGCAGGGAAACATTCAGTACTTC. Protein product: CSVVLVQGNIQYF. This chain joins TRBV29-1 and TRBJ2-4; a weak D match, TRBD1 (5 bases). The V end lost 4 bases, the J end lost 6 bases, and 13 bases lay between the germline ends. The CDR3 consists of 13 residues. Per germline, CDR1 SQVTM and CDR2 ANQGSEA.

This clonotype was picked up many times. The V call is TRBV5-6, the J call TRBJ1-5; 10 nucleotides agree with TRBD1. The V and J ends lost 4 bases and 5 bases, in that order; junction bases with no gene match: 6. The germline V gene has CDR1 SGHDT and CDR2 YYEEEE. The length of the CDR3 is 15 residues. The CDR3 DNA reads as TGTGCCAGCAGCCCGGGACAGGGGTCCCATCAGCCCCAGCATTTT. This codes for CASSPGQGSHQPQHF. The whole variable domain, remainder taken from reference TRBV5-6 and TRBJ1-5, is DAGVTQSPTHLIKTRGQQVTLRCSPKSGHDTVSWYQQALGQGPQFIFQYYEEEERQRGNFPDRFSGHQFPNYSSELNVNALLLGDSALYLCASSPGQGSHQPQHFGDGTRLSIL.

The genes are TRBV12-3 or TRBV12-4 and TRBJ1-6; tentative D call: TRBD1 (6 bases). The CDR3 is 13 amino acids. V gave up 5 bases and J gave up 10 bases, with 12 bases separating them. CDR3 nucleotides: TGTGCCAGCAGTCAAGACAGGAGGTCACCCCTCCACTTT. It encodes CASSQDRRSPLHF.

This clonotype was detected once. CDR3 sequence reads: CASNQGLAGGSYEQYF. DNA for the CDR3: TGCGCCAGCAATCAGGGATTAGCGGGGGGGTCCTACGAGCAGTACTTC. V and J are TRBV10-2 and TRBJ2-1; 11 bases agree with TRBD2. The end of the DNA fits TRBJ2-7 better, so the J call may be wrong. There are 16 residues in the CDR3. Germline CDR1 WSHSY, CDR2 SAAADI.

This clonotype has only one observation. This CDR3 is missing its conserved last phenylalanine or tryptophan, likely due to a read error. The chain links TRBV9 to TRBJ2-7; D might be TRBD1 (5 bases). CDR1 SGDLS and CDR2 YYNGEE come from the germline V gene. CDR3 length: 15 residues. Trimming took 4 bases from V and 1 from J, leaving 15 bases between them. The CDR3 DNA reads as TGTGCCAGCAGCCTAGGCCTAGACAGTTCCTACGAGCAGTACCTC. Translated: CASSLGLDSSYEQYL.

The chain has TRBV7-9 and TRBJ1-6; D is undetermined. The V and J ends lost 8 bases and 6 bases respectively, with 11 bases between them. Germline V CDR1 and CDR2: SEHNR, FQNEAQ (reference sequence). The length of the CDR3 is 13 residues. The CDR3 coding sequence is TGTGCCAGCGGATTACAAGTTAATTCACCCCTCCACTTT. Amino acid sequence: CASGLQVNSPLHF.

This clonotype was found a few times. The genes are TRBV7-2 and TRBJ2-7; D gene uncertain. There are 13 residues in the CDR3. Between the trimmed V and J ends, which lost 0 bases and 2 bases, there was a span of 5 bases. Germline CDR1 and CDR2: SGHTA and FQGNSA. This CDR3 reads CASSLASAYEQYF. The CDR3 nucleotides read TGTGCCAGCAGCTTAGCCAGCGCCTACGAGCAGTACTTC. Looking up the rest from reference TRBV7-2 and TRBJ2-7 gives the full variable domain: GAGVSQSPSNKVTEKGKDVELRCDPISGHTALYWYRQSLGQGLEFLIYFQGNSAPDKSGLPSDRFSAERTGGSVSTLTIQRTQQEDSAVYLCASSLASAYEQYFGPGTRLTVT.

Ten or more counts support this clonotype. This chain uses TRBV25-1 with TRBJ2-7; 8 nucleotides line up with TRBD2. V lost 6 bases to trimming and J lost 7 bases; unmatched junction nucleotides: 5. The CDR3 loop spans 12 amino acids. The germline CDR1 and CDR2 sequences are MGHDK and SYGVNS. CDR3 sequence reads: CASSLSGGEQYF. The CDR3 DNA is TGTGCCAGCAGCCTCTCGGGGGGGGAGCAGTACTTC.

At least ten counts were recorded for this clonotype. J is TRBJ1-1 and V is TRBV20-1; D is possibly TRBD1 (6 bases). The germline V gene encodes CDR1 DFQATT and CDR2 SNEGSKA (reference sequence). This CDR3 spans 12 amino acids. Trimming left V 3 bases short and J 7 bases short, with 12 bases between. CDR3 DNA: TGCAGTGCTAGTCGGGGGGCGGGTGAAGCTTTCTTT. This encodes CSASRGAGEAFF.

In regard to this clonotype: In this CDR3 the conserved last residue, phenylalanine or tryptophan, is missing, so a read error is likely. This CDR3 reads CASSQSQRVNGYTS. CDR3 coding DNA: TGTGCCAGCAGCCAAAGCCAAAGGGTCAATGGCTACACCTCC. This chain joins TRBV4-2 and TRBJ1-2; D gene unclear. The germline V and J ends were trimmed by 2 bases and 6 bases, with 13 bases remaining between them. The V gene's germline CDR1 is LGHNA and CDR2 YNFKEQ. The CDR3 sequence is 14 residues long.